Detailed here is one T cell receptor beta chain. What antigen it recognizes has not been identified. No quality values exist for individual bases; no much larger clone is one base distant. Other DNA sequences of this sample code for an identical CDR3. The library was made by the immunoSEQ multiplex PCR assay. The multiplex PCR relied on a mix of 60 forward primers for TCR Vbeta segments and 13 reverse primers for TCR Jbeta segments. A multiplex PCR assay on genomic DNA amplified the CDR3 region of rearranged TCR beta genes. The Illumina HiSeq System was used to sequence the amplified TCR beta libraries as 87-base-pair reads. In the original analysis: A later analysis counted about 80 million unique TCR beta chains across the 700 or so repertoires, and 10 million to 12 million of these chains were shared by at least two donors. A nearest-neighbor algorithm error-corrected the raw reads and collapsed the reads into unique sequences, merging closely related sequences to remove PCR and sequencing errors. Alignment of CDR3 sequences to IMGT reference sequences was used to assign V, D and J gene segments. For a sequence to be retained, at least a six-nucleotide match to both a V gene segment and a J gene segment was required. A rearrangement counted as productive if the CDR3 had no stop codons and remained in frame with V and J, and every other rearrangement counted as non-productive. Following IMGT convention, CDR3 was defined as the stretch from the second conserved V-encoded cysteine to the conserved J-encoded phenylalanine. Sequences without an unambiguous match to a single V gene segment were excluded from the earlier analysis of about 630 of the donors. An earlier analysis of a few hundred of the donors classified V segments as functional when productive rearrangements were above 56.7% and as segregating when the standard deviation between donors was above 5%. A statistical classification framework was built for diagnosing cytomegalovirus status from the catalog of TCR beta chain sequences. A later analysis assigned V and J genes by comparing TCR nucleotide sequences with IMGT/GENE-DB human TR gene sequences. The TCRdist pipeline was used in a later analysis to assign CDR3 sequences and most-parsimonious VDJ recombination scenarios. In a later analysis, each TCR beta chain was defined by its CDR3 amino acid sequence together with its V-gene family, and reads lacking a unique V-gene family were excluded. To address suspected cross-contamination and a sequencing artifact, a later analysis removed under 600 highly shared, low-generation-probability nucleotide sequences. A later analysis calculated a clonal expansion index for each public chain from normalized within-repertoire ranks of inferred template counts. In a later analysis, generation probabilities were computed using a VDJ recombination model fitted to out-of-frame rearrangements, and the results were checked against IGoR. A later analysis scored TCR-TCR, TCR-HLA and TCR-CMV co-occurrence with hypergeometric tests, applying a repertoire-size bias correction to TCR pairs. A later analysis estimated false discovery rates by permuting HLA or CMV assignments 20 times. A later analysis grouped co-occurring TCRs with DBSCAN, adding TCRdist sequence similarity when clustering within HLA-allele-positive subsets. Repertoires with fewer than 30,000 or more than 120,000 public chains, plus five repertoires with anomalous nucleotide sharing, were excluded from co-occurrence clustering. TCRdb's version of the immuneACCESS table is confined to in-frame rearrangements and falls short of the full clone set. An unresolved V gene accounts for under half of the shortfall where checked; the remainder is of unknown origin. V and J calls and clone size are given by that table; D and trimming were obtained from the DNA. Within this sample are just over 150,000 clones, with 84% of them counted one time only. The biggest ten clones account for 5% to 7% of the sample.

The cohort was made up of 666 healthy bone marrow donors. Cohort members were all nominally healthy when sampled, although unrecorded immune exposures were likely present. The donor tested CMV seropositive, placing the donor among the approximately 290 seropositive members of the cohort. Every donor gave a peripheral blood sample, and the peripheral blood mononuclear cells from that sample were used for TCR beta sequencing. The Qiagen DNeasy Blood Extraction Kit was used to extract genomic DNA from the blood cell samples. The data stem from a study of cytomegalovirus exposure and HLA in healthy donors (dated by TCRdb to between 2016 and 2019). As for the study more broadly: In an earlier analysis of some 610 of the donors, about 270 Gb of sequence data and 120 million or so unique TCR beta sequences from about 190 million T cells were reported. A separate validation cohort of roughly 120 different subjects was used in addition to the approximately 700-subject first cohort. Typing coverage varied by locus: roughly 620-640 donors for A, B, C, DRB1 and DQB1; approximately 520 for DQA1; around 610 for DPA1; around 450 for DPB1. An earlier analysis of fewer than 750 of the donors used high-throughput TCR beta sequencing to judge whether each TCR beta V gene segment behaved as functional or pseudogenic. A later analysis re-examined previously published TCR beta repertoires from more than 550 donors and added high-resolution HLA genotyping to investigate patterns of TCR occurrence. The genetic ancestry cluster associated with self-reported Caucasian donors included 65% to 90% of the roughly 360 genotyped donors. Among roughly 370 genotyped donors of the cohort, an average of about 240,000 unique TCR beta nucleotide sequences were sequenced per donor, 15% to 20% of them non-productive. To predict cytomegalovirus infection status, the study combined high-throughput TCR immunosequencing, statistical association of individual TCRs with disease status, and machine learning. About five DR-DQ haplotypes were treated as single units for association and clustering because of strong linkage in the cohort. A later genetic analysis used genome-wide SNP genotypes for about 60% of the roughly 670 donors, treating that subset as a discovery cohort. Both class I and class II loci were covered by HLA typing, at four-digit resolution. The study aimed to test whether signatures of past pathogen exposure could be identified by cataloging public T cell receptors. In the later analysis, no new phenotypic data were used to find candidate immune exposures; instead, reliance was placed on TCR beta sequences and their occurrence across donors. The study used immunosequencing to profile the T cell repertoires of approximately 650 subjects and linked those repertoires to cytomegalovirus serostatus. Every repertoire in the discovery cohort had been generated on one and the same sequencing platform. Roughly 300 gigabases of sequencing data and approximately 85 million unique TCR sequences were included in an early release covering about 700 HLA-typed donors. Donor age, sex, ethnicity and CMV serostatus were compiled together with the repertoire data. What the work shows at the level of the full study, not this receptor alone: Immune exposure information for the cohort was limited to CMV serostatus. A later genetic analysis reported fewer N-insertions in productive TCRs among donors in an Asian-associated ancestry cluster than the roughly 700-donor mean. A further reported finding was that TCR beta sequences accurately predicted the HLA-A and HLA-B alleles for most subjects in the first cohort. In a later genetic analysis, a missense DCLRE1C variant was associated with V-gene and J-gene trimming of TCR beta chains, and the association was replicated in an independent cohort. Because the 87-base-pair reads could not distinguish some IMGT-functional V segments, including TRBV6-2 and TRBV6-3, those segments were excluded. A total of 164 TCR beta chains were listed by the study as associated with cytomegalovirus. The cohort was sequenced for TCR beta chains only, and without alpha or paired-chain data the features that could be detected were limited. In a later analysis, TCR association rates were found to vary across HLA loci, with the most associated TCRs seen for DRB1 alleles and the fewest for HLA-C alleles. About 15 rarely observed V segments, including chromosome 9 orphons, were excluded from the earlier analysis of several hundred of the donors because counts were too low. The presence/absence analyses assumed that sequencing depth was roughly uniform across donors, and that assumption may not be true. Three of the identified cytomegalovirus-associated TCR beta chains were confirmed in vitro to be specific for cytomegalovirus antigens. Linkage disequilibrium might explain the correlated functional status among segregating V segments, but an unknown experimental factor could not be ruled out. Most TCR sequences were observed very rarely across donors, whereas some public TCRs were present in many individuals. In an earlier analysis of 587 of the donors, most TCR beta V segments appeared in productive rearrangements about 90% or about 30% of the time, broadly matching IMGT annotations. The classifier was reported to diagnose cytomegalovirus status with high specificity and sensitivity in both the original and validation cohorts. Compared with equally common non-associated chains, HLA-associated TCR beta chains in a later analysis were more clonally expanded and had lower generation probabilities. Because HLA typing was unavailable for some donors at each locus, only the typed subset was used in association tests. When HLA alleles, especially DR and DQ, strongly co-occurred, TCR associations were difficult to assign to individual alleles. In a later analysis, most CMV-associated TCR beta chains were found to appear HLA-restricted, with HLA associations seemingly driven largely by CMV exposure. According to a later analysis, parvovirus B19, influenza, CMV and Epstein-Barr virus appeared linked to several top co-occurrence clusters. It was suggested by the authors that the approach could potentially be generalized to other disease states and immunological phenotypes. A group of highly shared sequence variants was considered likely to be a technical artifact of the sequencing pipeline. Specific HLA alleles were associated with over 15,000 TCR beta sequences at a false discovery rate of 0.05 in a later analysis.

In the germline V gene, CDR1 corresponds to SQVTM and CDR2 to ANQGSEA. The CDR3 runs 13 residues from the cysteine to the phenylalanine. The CDR3 DNA has 39 bases and is translated from base 1. V loses 4 bases of germline sequence and J loses 2 bases, and the interval between the two ends is 11 bases. The sequencing input was PBMCs. This TCR was sampled from a man in his fifties in good health and CMV-seropositive. This chain is built from TRBV29-1 and TRBJ1-1, with a tentative D gene TRBD1 over 5 matching bases. The DNA is TGCAGCGTTGCGCAGGGAGGAAACACTGAAGCTTTCTTT. The translation is CSVAQGGNTEAFF.